This T cell receptor beta chain was obtained from a study of cytomegalovirus exposure and HLA in healthy donors. As for this clone: Its specificity is unknown.

Findings and caveats of the study: Within an earlier analysis, most TCR beta V segments proved productive either about 90% or about 30% of the time.

This PCR relied on a set of 60 Vbeta primers and 13 Jbeta primers. TCRdb keeps only in-frame clones here, not all; method: immunoSEQ multiplex PCR. Its table lists under 130,000 clones. This TCR was sampled from a man in his fifties in good health and CMV-seronegative. Specimen: PBMCs.

The CDR3 region has the DNA TGCAGTGCTAGGAGACTCCACGAGCAGTACTTC. It translates to CSARRLHEQYF. The chain couples TRBV20-1 to TRBJ2-7, with D uncertain. Germline CDR1 is DFQATT and CDR2 is SNEGSKA (reference sequence). Trimming left V 3 bases short and J 5 bases short, with 8 bases between. There are 11 residues in the CDR3.